This T cell receptor beta chain was identified in a study of T cell repertoires in cytomegalovirus infection. General study points: Cumulative public TCR beta family frequency identified CMV carriers with the relevant HLA.

TCRdb fed the reads into MiXCR, producing one record per CDR3 protein. Of about 180,000 distinct CDR3 sequences in the sample, approximately 15% are singletons; the top ten hold 25% to 30%. Notes on this clonotype: Its antigen remains unidentified.

V was trimmed by 0 bases and J by 7 bases, leaving 16 bases between them. In germline, CDR1 is SGHRS, CDR2 YFSETQ. The CDR3 spans 15 residues. The V gene is TRBV5-1, the J gene TRBJ1-1; the D gene is possibly TRBD1 (5 bases). The receptor comes from a human donor in good health (CMV status not recorded). Some clones in this sample may be carry-over from other donors' samples. Material for sequencing was PBMCs. CDR3 region: CASSLGKVGTYEAFF. The CDR3 nucleotides are TGCGCCAGCAGCTTGGGCAAGGTCGGGACTTATGAAGCTTTCTTT.